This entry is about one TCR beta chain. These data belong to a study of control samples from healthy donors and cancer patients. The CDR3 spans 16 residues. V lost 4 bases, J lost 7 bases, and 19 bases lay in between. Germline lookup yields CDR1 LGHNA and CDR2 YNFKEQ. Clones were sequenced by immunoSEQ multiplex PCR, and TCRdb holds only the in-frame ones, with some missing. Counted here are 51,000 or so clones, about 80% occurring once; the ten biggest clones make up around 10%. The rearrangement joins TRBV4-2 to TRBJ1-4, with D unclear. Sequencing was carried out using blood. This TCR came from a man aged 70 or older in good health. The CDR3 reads CASSLRRQAAREKLFF. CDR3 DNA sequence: TGTGCCAGCAGCCTACGACGCCAGGCCGCTCGTGAAAAACTGTTTTTT.